The next 18 T cell receptor beta chains were all read from a single sample in a study of blood T cell repertoires in COVID-19. Produced via immunoSEQ multiplex PCR; TCRdb's table is partial and in-frame only. The data hold around 40,000 clones, with about 89% observed a single time. Sequencing was done on a sample of peripheral blood. The receptors were sampled from a middle-aged man with active or convalescent COVID-19.

The table lists this clone with a few counts. V is TRBV15 and J is TRBJ2-5, with D perhaps TRBD1 (6 bases). The CDR3 length is 14 residues. Trimming left V 5 bases short and J 1 base short, with 11 bases between. The germline V gene has CDR1 LNHNV and CDR2 YYDKDF (reference sequence). Here the CDR3 reads CATSPQGTQETQYF. CDR3 in DNA: TGTGCCACCAGCCCTCAGGGGACCCAAGAGACCCAGTACTTC.

The genes are TRBV30 and TRBJ2-6, with D perhaps matching TRBD1 (6 bases). The CDR3 spans 14 residues. Between the trimmed V and J ends, which lost 7 bases and 7 bases, there was a span of 17 bases. The germline V gene has CDR1 GTSNPN and CDR2 SVGIG (reference sequence). Here the CDR3 reads CASQGAGDANVLTF. CDR3 DNA: TGTGCCTCCCAAGGGGCAGGGGATGCCAACGTCCTGACTTTC.

The chain recombines TRBV28 with TRBJ2-3, with D possibly TRBD1 on 5 matching bases. V lost 2 bases and J lost 8, with 17 bases in between. The CDR3 has 15 amino acids. Germline values: CDR1 MDHEN, CDR2 SYDVKM. The chain's CDR3 is CASSLEWGYQATQYF. DNA of the CDR3: TGTGCCAGCAGTTTAGAGTGGGGCTACCAGGCTACGCAGTATTTT.

The CDR3 sequence is CASSYGGVRNQPQHF. The CDR3 nucleotides read TGTGCCAGCTCCTATGGGGGGGTGCGCAATCAGCCCCAGCATTTT. The chain joins TRBV2 to TRBJ1-5, with D possibly TRBD1 on 5 matching bases. The CDR3 length is 15 residues. Germline V gene data show CDR1 as SNHLY and CDR2 as FYNNEI. V lost 8 bases and J 2 bases, leaving 16 bases between the germline ends.

This clone appeared a few times. The chain has TRBV5-6 and TRBJ2-1; tentatively, D is TRBD2 (5 bases). Germline V gene sequence: CDR1 SGHDT, CDR2 YYEEEE. This CDR3 has 15 amino acids. V dropped 0 bases and J dropped 6 bases, with 13 bases sitting between them. CDR3 amino acids: CASSLGGLGFNEQFF. CDR3 nucleotide sequence: TGTGCCAGCAGCTTGGGCGGACTGGGGTTCAATGAGCAGTTCTTC.

J is TRBJ1-6 and V is TRBV27; a possible D gene is TRBD1 (5 bases). From germline, CDR1 is MNHEY and CDR2 SMNVEV (reference sequence). V gave up 3 bases and J gave up 5 bases, with 20 bases separating them. The CDR3 sequence is 18 residues long. The CDR3 DNA reads TGTGCCAGCAGTTTTTGGCCGGGACCGCCGGGGGATAATTCACCCCTCCACTTT. Amino acids: CASSFWPGPPGDNSPLHF.

The chain joins TRBV10-3 to TRBJ1-6; TRBD1 is a possible D gene (5 bases). Trimming left V 2 bases short and J 8 bases short, with 7 bases between. The germline V gene has CDR1 ENHRY and CDR2 SYGVKD. This CDR3 is built from 13 residues. The CDR3 sequence is CAISEGRDSPLHF. The DNA of the CDR3 is TGTGCCATCAGTGAGGGCAGGGATTCACCCCTCCACTTT.

The chain joins TRBV5-5 to TRBJ2-2; 7 bases fit TRBD1. Per the germline V gene, CDR1 is SGHKS and CDR2 is YYEKEE (reference sequence). With 3 bases clipped from V and 6 bases from J, the junction kept 11 bases outside the gene matches. The CDR3 runs to 16 residues. In DNA form, the CDR3 reads TGTGCCAGCAGCTCCCCGGGACAGTCAAGCGCCGGGGAGCTGTTTTTT. It yields the protein CASSSPGQSSAGELFF.

Only one count was recorded for this clone. This chain connects TRBV30 to TRBJ1-6; 11 nucleotides align to TRBD1. The germline V gene has CDR1 GTSNPN and CDR2 SVGIG (reference sequence). V gave up 5 bases and J gave up 10 bases; unmatched junction bases: 7. CDR3 length: 14 amino acids. The DNA for the CDR3 is TGTGCCTGGGACCGGGACAGGGGGGAATCACCCCTCCACTTT. Translating gives CAWDRDRGESPLHF.

The rearrangement joins TRBV5-6 to TRBJ1-1; TRBD1 might be the D (6 bases). CDR1 is SGHDT and CDR2 is YYEEEE in the germline V gene. V gave up 4 bases and J gave up 4 bases, with 17 bases separating them. The CDR3 sequence is 15 residues long. The CDR3 here is CASSGGTGGPTEAFF. DNA for the CDR3: TGTGCCAGCAGCGGGGGTACTGGGGGCCCCACTGAAGCTTTCTTT.

Comments on this clone: Other DNA sequences in the same sample also yield this CDR3. The chain uses TRBV9 and TRBJ2-1; TRBD2 agrees at 10 bases. The V segment lost 0 bases and the J segment 2 bases; nucleotides outside the gene matches: 2. This CDR3 has 16 residues. Looked up from germline, CDR1 is SGDLS and CDR2 is YYNGEE. The CDR3 DNA follows: TGTGCCAGCAGCGTAGCCGGACTAGCGGCCTACAATGAGCAGTTCTTC. Its protein is CASSVAGLAAYNEQFF.

The chain recombines TRBV12-3 or TRBV12-4 with TRBJ1-1, with D unclear. Trimming left V 7 bases short and J 1 base short, with 10 bases between. The CDR3 has 13 residues. The CDR3 region is CASTSRGNTEAFF. The CDR3 DNA sequence: TGTGCCAGCACCAGTCGGGGGAACACTGAAGCTTTCTTT.

The gene calls are TRBV27 and TRBJ2-5; the D gene is possibly TRBD2 (6 bases). V shed 6 bases and J shed 5 bases, with 16 bases lying between them. The length of the CDR3 is 14 residues. The V gene's germline CDR1 is MNHEY and CDR2 SMNVEV (reference sequence). The CDR3 DNA is TGTGCCAGCAGCCGGGAGCCGGGCGGGGAGACCCAGTACTTC. Translating gives CASSREPGGETQYF.

V is TRBV7-2 and J is TRBJ1-5; D remains unclear. Germline loops: CDR1 SGHTA, CDR2 FQGNSA. This CDR3 has 13 residues. V was shortened by 2 bases and J by 5 bases, with 7 bases between the two germline ends. The CDR3 protein is CASSLHQDQPQHF. CDR3 nucleotides: TGTGCCAGCAGCTTACATCAGGATCAGCCCCAGCATTTT.

V is TRBV10-3 and J is TRBJ2-3; perhaps TRBD2 as D (5 bases). Germline CDR1 reads ENHRY; CDR2 reads SYGVKD. CDR3 length: 18 residues. V lost 0 bases to trimming and J lost 2 bases, with 18 bases between them. Written as DNA, the CDR3 is TGTGCCATCAGTGAGTCCCCCCCCGAGGGCGCGCACACAGATACGCAGTATTTT. It specifies CAISESPPEGAHTDTQYF.

The rearrangement uses TRBV15 and TRBJ2-7, with D possibly matching TRBD2 (6 bases). CDR1 is LNHNV and CDR2 is YYDKDF in the germline V gene (reference sequence). The CDR3 is 14 residues long. Trimming left V 0 bases short and J 9 bases short, with 15 bases between. The CDR3 loop is CATSRDGVAGRQYF. The DNA for the CDR3 is TGTGCCACCAGCAGAGATGGGGTTGCGGGGAGGCAGTACTTC.

V and J are TRBV28 and TRBJ2-7; 10 bases are a match to TRBD1. The germline V gene encodes CDR1 MDHEN and CDR2 SYDVKM. The CDR3 sequence is 15 residues long. Unmatched junction bases numbered 5, after V lost 2 bases and J lost 4 bases. The CDR3 here is CASSLRPGQGYEQYV. The CDR3 bases are TGTGCCAGCAGTTTACGCCCGGGACAGGGGTACGAGCAGTACGTC.

The chain uses TRBV5-1 and TRBJ2-3; 8 bases line up with TRBD1. Germline V gene lookup returns CDR1 SGHRS and CDR2 YFSETQ. V shed 0 bases, J shed 5 bases, and the junction held 8 bases outside the gene matches. The CDR3 is 16 amino acids. The CDR3 loop reads CASSLALPGGKDTQYF. CDR3 nucleotide sequence: TGCGCCAGCAGCTTGGCCTTGCCAGGGGGCAAAGATACGCAGTATTTT.